This T cell receptor beta chain was observed in a study of shared clonotypes between healthy human individuals. Study at large: Serving as donors were two women and a few men, whose ages spanned 18 to 49. Broader study findings: Blood was the sole source, and tissue repertoires probably differ. Non-shared clonotypes had lower generation probabilities than those shared by all four donors.

Original data processing: Filtering of immunoSEQ junctional sequences could not match full-length read filtering. TCRdb's copy holds only in-frame clones and misses some; the assay was immunoSEQ multiplex PCR. The V and J calls and clone size come from that table; D and trimming were worked out from the DNA. The table lists hundreds of thousands of clones, roughly 95% of them singletons, with over 0.1% in the top ten. As regards this clone: Its antigen is not identified.

Naive CD8 cells, CD45RO-negative and positively selected for CCR7, excluded terminally differentiated effector memory CD45RA+ cells. Germline values: CDR1 GTSNPN, CDR2 SVGIG (reference sequence). Trimming cost V 2 bases and J 8 bases, with 12 bases left between them. This CDR3 has 13 amino acids. The V and J genes are TRBV30 and TRBJ1-4; a weak D match, TRBD1 (6 bases). Material for sequencing was naive CD8+ T cells sorted from blood. This TCR was recovered from a woman in her twenties or thirties in good health. CDR3 in amino acids: CAWSMTGGEKLFF. The CDR3 nucleotides read TGTGCCTGGAGTATGACAGGCGGCGAAAAACTGTTTTTT.